This T cell receptor beta chain stems from a study of long-term antiretroviral therapy in people with HIV. Study overall: Some samples came about a decade before the 2015 immediate-ART recommendation, and these were the earliest. Overall study findings and caveats: HIV repertoires showed narrower CDR3 length ranges than controls.

Concerning this clone itself: Its antigen is still unknown.

Trimming stripped 7 bases from V and 6 bases from J, with 19 bases between. This CDR3 is 13 amino acids long. Germline CDR1 SQVTM, CDR2 ANQGSEA. Runs used v3.0 of the immunoSEQ assay and were done at survey level. Sequencing efforts were directed toward about 35,000-55,000 T-cell genomes per sample. The protocol was immunoSEQ multiplex PCR, while the TCRdb copy is restricted to in-frame clones and leaves out a portion. This sample has more than 11,000 clones, with around 84% found just once. The genes are TRBV29-1 and TRBJ2-7, with D perhaps TRBD1 or TRBD2 (5 bases each). This receptor was identified in a man aged 30 to 45 with HIV. The specimen was unsorted PBMCs, collected 0.4 years after starting antiretroviral therapy. CDR3 sequence reads: CSGSRGPGLEQYF. The CDR3, as DNA: TGCAGCGGCTCGAGGGGACCGGGCCTCGAGCAGTACTTC.